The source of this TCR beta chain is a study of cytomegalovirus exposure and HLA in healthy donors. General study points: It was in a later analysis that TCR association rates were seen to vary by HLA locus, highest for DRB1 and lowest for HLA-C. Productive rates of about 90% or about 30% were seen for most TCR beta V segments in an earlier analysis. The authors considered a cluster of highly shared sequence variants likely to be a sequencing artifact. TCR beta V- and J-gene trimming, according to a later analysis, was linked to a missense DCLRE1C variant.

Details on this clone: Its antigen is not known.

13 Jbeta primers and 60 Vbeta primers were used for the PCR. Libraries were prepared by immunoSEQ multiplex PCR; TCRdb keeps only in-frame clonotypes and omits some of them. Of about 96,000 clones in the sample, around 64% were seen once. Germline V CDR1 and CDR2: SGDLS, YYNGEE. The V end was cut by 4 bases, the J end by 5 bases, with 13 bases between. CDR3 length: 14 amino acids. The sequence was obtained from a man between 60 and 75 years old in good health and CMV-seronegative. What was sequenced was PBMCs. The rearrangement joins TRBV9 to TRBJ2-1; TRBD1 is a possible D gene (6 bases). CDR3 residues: CASSSYRDNNEQFF. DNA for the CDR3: TGTGCCAGCAGCTCTTACAGGGATAACAATGAGCAGTTCTTC.